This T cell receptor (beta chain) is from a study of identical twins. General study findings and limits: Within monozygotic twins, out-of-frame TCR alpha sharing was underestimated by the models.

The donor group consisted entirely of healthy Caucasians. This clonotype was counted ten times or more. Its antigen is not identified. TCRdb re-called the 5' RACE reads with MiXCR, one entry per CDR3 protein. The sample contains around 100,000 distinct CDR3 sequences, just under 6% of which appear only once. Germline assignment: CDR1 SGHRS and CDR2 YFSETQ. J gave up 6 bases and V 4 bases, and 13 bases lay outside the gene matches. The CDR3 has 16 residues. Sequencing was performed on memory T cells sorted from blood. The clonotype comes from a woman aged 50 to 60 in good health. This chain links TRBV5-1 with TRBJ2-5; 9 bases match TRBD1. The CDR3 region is CASSPAGQGTRKTQYF. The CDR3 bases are TGCGCCAGCAGCCCCGCTGGACAGGGGACTCGGAAGACCCAGTACTTC.